This TCR beta chain was profiled in a study of blood T cell repertoires in COVID-19. Study-wide context: COVID-19 samples from acute and convalescent phases originated in the United States, Italy and Spain. The analysed material was cDNA or gDNA that came from T cells, B-cell-depleted T cells, or PBMCs.

In the original analysis: Estimation of nucleated cell counts relied on the amplification of reference gene primers. The repertoire was sequenced with immunoSEQ multiplex PCR; TCRdb's copy has only in-frame clones and lacks some. The V and J calls and clone size come from that table; D and trimming were worked out from the DNA. Of about 92,000 clones listed, around 86% are singletons. A single count supports this clone. The source of this sequence is a woman of 80 years or more with active or convalescent COVID-19. Specimen: peripheral blood.

CDR3 nucleotides: TGTGCCAGCAGTTTAGGACAGGGAAAGACTGAAGCTTTCTTT. Encoded protein: CASSLGQGKTEAFF. The J gene is TRBJ1-1, the V gene TRBV2, with 8 bases identical to TRBD1. This CDR3 region has 14 residues. Germline-derived CDR1 and CDR2 are SNHLY and FYNNEI. Trimming at V came to 5 bases and at J to 5 bases, leaving 7 bases not matched to a gene.